This TCR beta chain was documented in a study of shared clonotypes between healthy human individuals (dated by TCRdb to the early 2020s). Turning to the overall study: The cohort included three men and a couple of women between 18 and 49 years of age. Per donor, leukapheresis produced somewhere between about 0.8 and 9.5 billion PBMCs. The study deeply sequenced blood TCR repertoires of about five healthy adults to estimate repertoire size and the extent of clonotype sharing between individuals. For each donor, CD4 naive and CD4 memory were each run on three plates, CD8 naive on two plates, and CD8 memory on one plate. To increase sequencing depth and limit assay-specific biases, TCR repertoire library preparation and sequencing were carried out by different laboratories using diverse techniques.

Study-level results and caveats: The small number of donors limited the genetic and exposure-history diversity represented. Larger estimated clonotype richness was generally found for naive subsets than for memory subsets. Clonotypes shared by all four sorted-subset donors showed higher generation probabilities than non-shared clonotypes. Sampling was restricted to blood, and TCR repertoires in tissue are likely to differ from TCR repertoires in blood. Pairwise subsampling led to the expectation that sequencing depth would affect the degree of clonotype sharing among donors. Rarefaction of sorted-subset datasets indicated incomplete sequencing despite the large sequencing depth. Across a handful of donors, roughly 5.1% of naive CD4, roughly 3.8% of naive CD8, 2% to 2.5% of memory CD4, and 0.4% of memory CD8 clonotypes were shared.

V is shortened by 4 bases, J by 7 bases, and the region joining them spans 19 bases. Including cysteine and phenylalanine, the CDR3 has 15 amino acids. Only CDR3 DNA is held: 45 bases, read in frame from base 1. CDR1 and CDR2 are read off the germline V gene as LGHNA and YSLEER. As for this clone: Its antigen remains undetermined. Base-call qualities are not available, and no considerably larger clone is one nucleotide away.

Using the deep immunoSEQ assay, multiplex PCR amplified TCR CDR3 regions from genomic DNA. Genomic DNA extracted from each cell subset was distributed evenly over all wells of several immunoSEQ 96-well plates, and each plate served as one replicate. For sorted subsets, each replicate PCR was loaded with about 200 ng genomic DNA, equivalent to roughly 30,000 T cell genomes. Purified libraries were quantified with a Qubit 3.0 fluorometer, sized on a Bioanalyzer 2100, and re-quantified with the KAPA Library Quantification kit. Every immunoSEQ 96-well plate was sequenced on a dedicated single-read 150-cycle Illumina NextSeq 550 flow cell. Per the original workflow: The immunoSEQ output contained only junctional sequences without quality scores, so filtering could not match that applied to full-length reads. To assign V/J genes and CDR3, sequences were annotated against IMGT germline references using PyIR, a Python wrapper for IgBLAST v1.9. Reads were removed for weak V/J assignments (E-value above 1e-6), missing CDR3, stop codons, out-of-frame junctions, or ambiguous translated residues. A V3J clonotype was defined by an identical inferred V gene, J gene, and CDR3 amino acid sequence. The percentage overlap between two repertoires was calculated by dividing the number of shared unique clonotypes by the size of the smaller repertoire. Three approaches were used to assess repertoire richness: RTK rarefaction, the Chao1 estimator, and Recon v2.1 estimates of unobserved clonotypes. For all TCRbeta clonotypes obtained by the gDNA method from several donors, generation probabilities were computed with OLGA. What TCRdb holds here is the immuneACCESS table cut down to in-frame rearrangements. Part of the clones is not present; checked against another copy, under half of the missing clones reflect an unresolved V gene, and the others are unexplained. V, J and clone size are those of that table, while D and trimming were read from the DNA. For this sample there are some 1,900,000 clones; about 94% appear just once. The ten most abundant clones make up less than 1.5% of the sample.

CD8 naive samples were CD45RO-negative cells positively selected for CCR7, giving a CD45RA+CCR7+ population that excluded TemRA cells. The donors were healthy, HIV-negative adults with no recently reported acute infections or vaccinations. All donors were Caucasian adults living in Nashville, Tennessee, USA. Blood was obtained by leukapheresis, after which PBMCs were separated by Ficoll-Histopaque density gradient centrifugation and cryopreserved in liquid nitrogen vapor phase. Analytical flow cytometry was used to check the purity and quantity of each magnetically sorted T cell population. Each sorted fraction had its genomic DNA isolated and then quantified by UV absorbance on a Nanodrop 2000c.

The rearrangement combines TRBV4-3 with TRBJ1-2, with TRBD1 as a weak D call on 5 bases. The sample comprised naive CD8+ T cells sorted from blood. Reading the label with the study, this specimen's cell subset or site is: CD45RA+CCR7+. This receptor was taken from a man aged 18 to 29 in good health. The DNA reads as follows: TGCGCCAGCAGCCTCCGGGGACCCGAGGACTTTGGCTACACCTTC. This is translated as CASSLRGPEDFGYTF.